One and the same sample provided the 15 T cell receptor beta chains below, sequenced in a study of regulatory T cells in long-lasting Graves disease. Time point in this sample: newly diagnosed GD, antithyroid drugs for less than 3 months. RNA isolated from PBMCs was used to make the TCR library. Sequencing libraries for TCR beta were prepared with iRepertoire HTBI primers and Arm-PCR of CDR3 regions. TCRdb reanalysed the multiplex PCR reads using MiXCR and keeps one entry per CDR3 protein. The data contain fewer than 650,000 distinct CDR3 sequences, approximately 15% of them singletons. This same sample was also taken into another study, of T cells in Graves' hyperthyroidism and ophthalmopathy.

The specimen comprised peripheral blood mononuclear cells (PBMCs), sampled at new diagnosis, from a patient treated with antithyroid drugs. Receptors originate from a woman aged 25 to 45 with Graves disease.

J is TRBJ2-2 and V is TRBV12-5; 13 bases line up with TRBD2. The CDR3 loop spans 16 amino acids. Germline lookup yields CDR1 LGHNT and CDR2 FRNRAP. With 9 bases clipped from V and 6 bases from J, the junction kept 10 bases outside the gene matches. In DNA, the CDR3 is TGTGCTAGCGCCACTAGCGGGAGGGCCGTCCCCGGGGAGCTGTTTTTT. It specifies CASATSGRAVPGELFF.

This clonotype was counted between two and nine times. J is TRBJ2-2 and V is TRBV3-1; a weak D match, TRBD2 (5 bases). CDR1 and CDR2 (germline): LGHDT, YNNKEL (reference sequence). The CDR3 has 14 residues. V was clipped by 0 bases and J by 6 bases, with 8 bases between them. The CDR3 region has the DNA TGTGCCAGCAGCCAAGATGAGCGGCCCGGGGAGCTGTTTTTT. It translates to CASSQDERPGELFF.

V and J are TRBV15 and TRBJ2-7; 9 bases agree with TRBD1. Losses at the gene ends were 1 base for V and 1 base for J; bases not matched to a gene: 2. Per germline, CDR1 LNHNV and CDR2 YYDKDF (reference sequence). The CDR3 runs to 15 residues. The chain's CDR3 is CATSRAGTGSYEQYF. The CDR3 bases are TGTGCCACCAGCAGAGCCGGGACAGGGTCCTACGAGCAGTACTTC.

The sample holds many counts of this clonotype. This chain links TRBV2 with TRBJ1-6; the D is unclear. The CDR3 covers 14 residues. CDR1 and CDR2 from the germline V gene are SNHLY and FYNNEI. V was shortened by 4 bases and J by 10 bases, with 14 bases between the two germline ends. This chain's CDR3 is CASSGQAVGSPLHF. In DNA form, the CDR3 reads TGTGCCAGCAGTGGTCAGGCAGTAGGCTCACCCCTCCACTTT.

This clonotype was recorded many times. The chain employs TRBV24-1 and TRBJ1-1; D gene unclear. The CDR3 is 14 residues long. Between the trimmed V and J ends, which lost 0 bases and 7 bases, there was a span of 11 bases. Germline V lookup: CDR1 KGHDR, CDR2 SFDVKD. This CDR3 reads CATSDLVESLEAFF. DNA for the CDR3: TGTGCCACCAGTGATTTGGTGGAATCACTTGAAGCTTTCTTT.

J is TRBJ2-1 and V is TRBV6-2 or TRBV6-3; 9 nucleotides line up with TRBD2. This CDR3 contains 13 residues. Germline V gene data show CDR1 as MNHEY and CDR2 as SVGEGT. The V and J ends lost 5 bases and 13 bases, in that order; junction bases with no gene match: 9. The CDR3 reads CASSEAGLARQFF. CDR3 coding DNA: TGTGCCAGCAGTGAAGCGGGACTAGCCAGACAGTTCTTC.

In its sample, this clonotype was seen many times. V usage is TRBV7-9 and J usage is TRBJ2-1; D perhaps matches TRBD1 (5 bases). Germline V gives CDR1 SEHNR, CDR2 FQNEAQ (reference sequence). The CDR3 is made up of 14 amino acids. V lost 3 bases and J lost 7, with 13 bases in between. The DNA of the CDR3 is TGTGCCAGCAGCTTTGAACGCAGGGAAAATGAGCAGTTCTTC. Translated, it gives CASSFERRENEQFF.

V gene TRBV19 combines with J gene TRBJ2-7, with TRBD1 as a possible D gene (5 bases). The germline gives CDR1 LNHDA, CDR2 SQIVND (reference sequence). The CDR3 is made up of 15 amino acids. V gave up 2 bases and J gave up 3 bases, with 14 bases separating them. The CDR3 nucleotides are TGTGCCAGTAGTATATCAACAGGTATGAACTACGAGCAGTACTTC. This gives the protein CASSISTGMNYEQYF.

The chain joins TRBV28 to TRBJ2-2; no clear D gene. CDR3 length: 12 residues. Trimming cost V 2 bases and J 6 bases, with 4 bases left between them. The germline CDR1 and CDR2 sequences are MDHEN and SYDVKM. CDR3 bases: TGTGCCAGCAGTTTACGGCCCGGGGAGCTGTTTTTT. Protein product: CASSLRPGELFF.

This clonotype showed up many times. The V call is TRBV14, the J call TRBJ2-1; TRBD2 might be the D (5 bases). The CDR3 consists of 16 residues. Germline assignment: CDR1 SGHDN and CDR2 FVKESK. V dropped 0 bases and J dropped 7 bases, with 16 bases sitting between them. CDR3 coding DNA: TGTGCCAGCAGCCAAGACCGGACGGGATCTTGGAATGAGCAGTTCTTC. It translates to CASSQDRTGSWNEQFF.

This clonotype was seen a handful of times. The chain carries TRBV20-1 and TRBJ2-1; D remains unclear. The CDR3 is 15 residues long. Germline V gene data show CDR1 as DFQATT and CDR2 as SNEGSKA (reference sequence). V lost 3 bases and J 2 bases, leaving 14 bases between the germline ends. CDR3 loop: CSASRIGEPYNEQFF. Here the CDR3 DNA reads TGCAGTGCTAGTCGTATCGGAGAACCCTACAATGAGCAGTTCTTC.

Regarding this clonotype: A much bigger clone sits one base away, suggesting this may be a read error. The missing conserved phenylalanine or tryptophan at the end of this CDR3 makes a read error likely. The CDR3 spells CASSQERRQTNTEAFL. Written as DNA, the CDR3 is TGTGCCAGCAGCCAAGAAAGGAGACAGACCAACACTGAAGCTTTCCTT. The chain employs TRBV14 and TRBJ1-1; D possibly corresponds to TRBD1 (5 bases). Germline CDR1 SGHDN, CDR2 FVKESK. This CDR3 is built from 16 residues. V was shortened by 0 bases and J by 2 bases, with 13 bases between the two germline ends.

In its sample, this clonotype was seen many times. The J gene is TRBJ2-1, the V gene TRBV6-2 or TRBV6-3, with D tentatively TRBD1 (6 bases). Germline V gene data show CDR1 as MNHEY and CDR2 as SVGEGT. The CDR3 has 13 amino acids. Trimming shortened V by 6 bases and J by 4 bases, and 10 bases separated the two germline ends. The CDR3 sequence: CASRGTPYNEQFF. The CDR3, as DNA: TGTGCCAGCAGAGGGACACCATACAATGAGCAGTTCTTC.

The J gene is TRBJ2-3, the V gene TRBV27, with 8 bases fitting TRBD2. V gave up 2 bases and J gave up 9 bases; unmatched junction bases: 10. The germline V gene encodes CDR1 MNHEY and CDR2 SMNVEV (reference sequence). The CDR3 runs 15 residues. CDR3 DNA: TGTGCCAGCAGTTTACTAGCGGGTGCCTCGGGAACGCAGTATTTT. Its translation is CASSLLAGASGTQYF.

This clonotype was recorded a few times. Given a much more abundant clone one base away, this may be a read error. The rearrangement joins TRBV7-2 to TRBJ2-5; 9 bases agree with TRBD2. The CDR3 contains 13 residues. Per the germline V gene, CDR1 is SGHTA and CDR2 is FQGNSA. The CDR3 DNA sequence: TGTGTCAGCGGGAGGAACCTCGGGGAGACCCAGTACTTC. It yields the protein CVSGRNLGETQYF.